The 20 T cell receptor beta chains below come from one sample, sequenced in a study of T cells in Graves' hyperthyroidism and ophthalmopathy. Amplification yielded TCR beta CDR3 regions, with RNA transcripts as the source. First-round RT-PCR targeting the TCR CDR3 was performed with the HTBI primer set. TCRdb fed the multiplex PCR reads into MiXCR, producing one record per CDR3 protein. This table has some 770,000 distinct CDR3 sequences, 16% appearing once. Input material: blood. The receptors here all came from a man in his late teens or twenties with Graves' hyperthyroidism.

This clonotype was picked up one time. A much more abundant neighbour one base away suggests this may be a read error. V is TRBV24-1 and J is TRBJ2-2; possible D gene TRBD1, 6 bases. The CDR3 is made up of 17 amino acids. CDR1 and CDR2 from the germline V gene are KGHDR and SFDVKD. DNA of the CDR3: TGTGCCGCCAGTGATTCGTTTCAGGGGACGAACACCGGGGAGCTGTTTTTT. This sequence encodes CAASDSFQGTNTGELFF.

The rearrangement uses TRBV24-1 and TRBJ2-3; D is unclear. The V gene lost 5 bases and the J gene lost 1 base, with 6 bases spanning the gap. In germline, CDR1 is KGHDR, CDR2 SFDVKD. The CDR3 contains 13 residues. CDR3 sequence reads: CATSARRTDTQYF. The CDR3 DNA sequence: TGTGCCACCAGTGCGCGCCGCACAGATACGCAGTATTTT.

In its sample, this clonotype was seen a few times. V gene TRBV6-1 combines with J gene TRBJ2-7, with TRBD1 matching over 8 bases. V was pared by 10 bases and J by 3 bases, with 14 bases of the junction left unmatched. Germline values: CDR1 MNHNS, CDR2 SASEGT. The CDR3 loop spans 15 amino acids. Here the CDR3 reads CATLPGTGDRYEQYF. In nucleotides, the CDR3 is TGTGCCACCCTCCCCGGGACAGGTGACCGCTACGAGCAGTACTTC.

The chain uses TRBV5-6 and TRBJ2-7; the D is unclear. The CDR3 extends over 15 amino acids. Germline loops: CDR1 SGHDT, CDR2 YYEEEE. Trimming removed 1 base from V and 7 bases from J, with 18 bases in between. The CDR3 nucleotides are TGTGCCAGCAGCTTGTCGGCCGGATCCCAGCAGGAGCAGTACTTC. It yields the protein CASSLSAGSQQEQYF.

This clonotype was seen repeatedly, ten times or more. The chain links TRBV11-2 to TRBJ2-1; 9 bases are shared with TRBD2. Germline assignment: CDR1 SGHAT and CDR2 FQNNGV. Germline trimming cut 1 base from V and 5 bases from J; bases unmatched to any gene: 3. CDR3 length equals 15 residues. CDR3 loop: CASSLGGGRDNEQFF. The CDR3 DNA is TGTGCCAGCAGCTTAGGAGGCGGGAGGGACAATGAGCAGTTCTTC.

This clonotype was observed many times. The rearrangement links TRBV28 to TRBJ2-5, with D perhaps given as TRBD1 or TRBD2 (5 bases each). Germline values: CDR1 MDHEN, CDR2 SYDVKM. The CDR3 is made up of 16 amino acids. Trimming took 1 base from V and 5 from J, leaving 17 bases between them. The CDR3 DNA is TGTGCCAGCAGTTTATCCGGTCTGAGGGGCGGCGAGACCCAGTACTTC. It encodes CASSLSGLRGGETQYF.

This clonotype was counted only a few times. This chain uses TRBV11-3 with TRBJ2-2; TRBD2 matches at 7 bases. Germline V gives CDR1 SGHNT, CDR2 YENEEA. CDR3 length: 13 amino acids. V shed 4 bases and J 7 bases; nucleotides not matched to a gene: 3. CDR3 region: CASSSGLIGELFF. As DNA, the CDR3 is TGTGCCAGCAGCTCGGGACTAATCGGGGAGCTGTTTTTT. Complete variable domain (other parts from reference TRBV11-3 and TRBJ2-2): EAGVVQSPRYKIIEKKQPVAFWCNPISGHNTLYWYLQNLGQGPELLIRYENEEAVDDSQLPKDRFSAERLKGVDSTLKIQPAELGDSAVYLCASSSGLIGELFFGEGSRLTVL.

The CDR3 loop is CASSPPLLGKLNRNSPLHF. The DNA of the CDR3 is TGTGCCAGCTCACCACCGTTGTTGGGAAAACTAAATAGAAATTCACCCCTCCACTTT. This rearrangement joins TRBV18 to TRBJ1-6, with D unclear. Germline values: CDR1 KGHSH, CDR2 LQKENI. The CDR3 spans 19 residues. V gave up 0 bases and J gave up 7 bases, with 22 bases separating them.

This clonotype was picked up a small number of times. The rearrangement links TRBV7-9 to TRBJ2-1; D not resolved. The length of the CDR3 is 13 residues. V lost 2 bases to trimming and J lost 10 bases, with 12 bases between them. The germline V gene encodes CDR1 SEHNR and CDR2 FQNEAQ (reference sequence). CDR3 DNA: TGTGCCAGCAGCTTAATTCTTCGGCCCGAGCAGTTCTTC. Translated, it gives CASSLILRPEQFF.

This clonotype was recorded many times. This chain joins TRBV16 and TRBJ2-4; D unclear. Germline V gene data show CDR1 as KGHSY and CDR2 as FQNENV. The length of the CDR3 is 16 residues. Trimming removed 5 bases from V and 0 bases from J, with 14 bases in between. The CDR3 nucleotides are TGTGCCAGCAGCGCAATATACCTTGTAGCCAAAAACATTCAGTACTTC. Encoded protein: CASSAIYLVAKNIQYF. The full variable domain, with the rest looked up from reference TRBV16 and TRBJ2-4, is GEEVAQTPKHLVRGEGQKAKLYCAPIKGHSYVFWYQQVLKNEFKFLISFQNENVFDETGMPKERFSAKCLPNSPCSLEIQATKLEDSAVYFCASSAIYLVAKNIQYFGAGTRLSVL.

DNA of the CDR3: TGCAGCGTTGAGGGGTCGGGGGGCGGACCCTACAATGAGCAGTTCTTC. It translates to CSVEGSGGGPYNEQFF. The chain employs TRBV29-1 and TRBJ2-1; possibly TRBD2 for D (7 bases). The length of the CDR3 is 16 residues. Germline V gene data show CDR1 as SQVTM and CDR2 as ANQGSEA. V lost 3 bases to trimming and J lost 2 bases, with 17 bases between them.

This clonotype appeared many times. This chain uses TRBV7-9 with TRBJ2-7; 9 positions match TRBD1. The CDR3 spans 15 residues. Germline lookup yields CDR1 SEHNR and CDR2 FQNEAQ (reference sequence). The V segment lost 5 bases and the J segment 4 bases; nucleotides outside the gene matches: 9. CDR3 sequence reads: CASSTQDRGRYEQYF. Written as DNA, the CDR3 is TGTGCCAGCAGCACCCAGGACAGGGGAAGGTACGAGCAGTACTTC.

This clonotype has just a few counts. The chain joins TRBV19 to TRBJ1-5; D remains ambiguous. With 8 bases removed from V and 4 bases from J, the gap between germline ends came to 12 bases. Germline CDR1 is LNHDA and CDR2 is SQIVND (reference sequence). This CDR3 region has 13 residues. The CDR3 bases are TGTGCCAGTTCCGAGAATAGAAATCAGCCCCAGCATTTT. This gives the protein CASSENRNQPQHF.

V and J are TRBV4-3 and TRBJ1-5, with no clear D. V gave up 1 base and J gave up 5 bases, with 9 bases separating them. The CDR3 sequence is 14 residues long. The V gene's germline CDR1 is LGHNA and CDR2 YSLEER. The chain's CDR3 is CASSQGADYQPQHF. CDR3 DNA: TGCGCCAGCAGCCAAGGGGCGGATTATCAGCCCCAGCATTTT.

The chain links TRBV13 to TRBJ2-2; D remains unclear. The germline gives CDR1 PRHDT, CDR2 FYEKMQ (reference sequence). V lost 7 bases, J lost 4 bases, and 10 bases lay in between. This CDR3 is built from 13 residues. CDR3 bases: TGTGCCAGCAAAACAGCCAGCACCGGGGAGCTGTTTTTT. Amino acid sequence: CASKTASTGELFF.

The V gene is TRBV15, the J gene TRBJ1-6; D ambiguous. From germline, CDR1 is LNHNV and CDR2 YYDKDF (reference sequence). This CDR3 has 13 residues. The ends were cut back, 1 base at V and 8 bases at J, with 6 bases in the middle. CDR3 sequence (DNA): TGTGCCACCAGCAGAGCCACTTATTCACCCCTCCACTTT. Its protein product is CATSRATYSPLHF.

This clonotype was seen many times. This chain's CDR3 is CASSLKLASVGTGELFF. CDR3 DNA: TGTGCCAGCAGCTTAAAGCTCGCTAGCGTGGGCACCGGGGAGCTGTTTTTT. The V and J genes are TRBV11-2 and TRBJ2-2, with a possible D match to TRBD2 (6 bases). Germline V gene sequence: CDR1 SGHAT, CDR2 FQNNGV. The ends were cut back, 2 bases at V and 4 bases at J, with 17 bases in the middle. The CDR3 covers 17 residues.

The chain recombines TRBV30 with TRBJ1-5; the match to TRBD1 covers 8 bases. The trim removed 2 bases at V and 6 bases at J, leaving 3 bases unmatched. Germline-derived CDR1 and CDR2 are GTSNPN and SVGIG (reference sequence). This CDR3 is built from 13 residues. Here the CDR3 reads CAWSRTGRQPQHF. The CDR3 DNA is TGTGCCTGGAGTCGGACAGGGCGTCAGCCCCAGCATTTT.

The chain links TRBV20-1 to TRBJ2-3; TRBD2 matches at 7 bases. Germline CDR1 is DFQATT and CDR2 is SNEGSKA (reference sequence). The CDR3 has 15 residues. V lost 4 bases to trimming and J lost 0 bases; unmatched junction nucleotides: 7. CDR3 loop: CSAMGRGISTDTQYF. The CDR3 DNA sequence: TGCAGTGCTATGGGGAGGGGAATAAGCACAGATACGCAGTATTTT.

This clonotype occurred many times. The V gene is TRBV12-3 or TRBV12-4, the J gene TRBJ1-2; D is possibly TRBD1 (5 bases). The CDR3 totals 14 residues. The V gene lost 9 bases and the J gene lost 0 bases, with 14 bases spanning the gap. The CDR3 DNA is TGTGCCAGTTCCCGGGGGGGAGCTAACTATGGCTACACCTTC. It specifies CASSRGGANYGYTF.